Presented here are 31 T cell receptor beta chains from one specimen sequenced in a study of T-cell memory formation after mild COVID-19. TCRdb ran MiXCR on the 5' RACE reads and lists one entry per CDR3 protein. The sample lists some 270,000 distinct CDR3 sequences, roughly 14% occurring once. Source material: PBMCs or a T cell subset sorted from them (not recorded which). These receptor sequences come from an adult woman who had mild COVID-19 (a few samples of this study predate the infection). Cell type and time point are not known.

Many counts were recorded for this clonotype. CDR3 protein: CASSLTGGPQETQYF. CDR3 bases: TGCGCCAGCAGCTTGACAGGGGGACCCCAAGAGACCCAGTACTTC. The V and J genes are TRBV5-1 and TRBJ2-5, with TRBD1 matching over 8 bases. Germline CDR1 is SGHRS and CDR2 is YFSETQ. With 1 base clipped from V and 1 base from J, the junction kept 3 bases outside the gene matches. This CDR3 spans 15 amino acids.

The sample holds a few counts of this clonotype. The gene calls are TRBV28 and TRBJ1-1; D remains unclear. The CDR3 runs to 11 residues. Germline V gene lookup returns CDR1 MDHEN and CDR2 SYDVKM. Trimming took 5 bases from V and 8 from J, leaving 9 bases between them. CDR3 loop: CASSGLVEAFF. The CDR3 DNA sequence: TGTGCCAGCAGTGGGTTAGTAGAAGCTTTCTTT.

This clonotype has more than one count but fewer than ten. The V and J genes are TRBV6-5 and TRBJ2-7; 7 bases fit TRBD1. The trim removed 2 bases at V and 5 bases at J, leaving 6 bases unmatched. The germline V gene encodes CDR1 MNHEY and CDR2 SVGAGI. The CDR3 is made up of 14 amino acids. CDR3 nucleotides: TGTGCCAGCAGTTACGTACAGGGGCCCCACGAGCAGTACTTC. Its protein product is CASSYVQGPHEQYF.

J is TRBJ1-2 and V is TRBV6-5; TRBD1 might be the D (5 bases). Trimming took off 5 bases at V and 7 bases at J, with 14 bases between the two ends. This CDR3 is built from 13 residues. Germline V lookup: CDR1 MNHEY, CDR2 SVGAGI. The CDR3 nucleotides are TGTGCCAGCAGTCGTGGGGCCGCGAGTGGCTACACCTTC. Its protein is CASSRGAASGYTF.

This clonotype was recorded a few times. V usage is TRBV30 and J usage is TRBJ1-2; 7 nucleotides match TRBD1. The CDR3 covers 14 residues. J gave up 0 bases and V 3 bases, and 4 bases lay outside the gene matches. CDR1 and CDR2 (germline): GTSNPN, SVGIG (reference sequence). The DNA for the CDR3 is TGTGCCTGGAGCCGGGGACAGTCTAACTATGGCTACACCTTC. Protein: CAWSRGQSNYGYTF. Together with reference TRBV30 and TRBJ1-2, the CDR3 gives the full variable domain: SQTIHQWPATLVQPVGSPLSLECTVEGTSNPNLYWYRQAAGRGLQLLFYSVGIGQISSEVPQNLSASRPQDRQFILSSKKLLLSDSGFYLCAWSRGQSNYGYTFGSGTRLTVV.

V is TRBV7-9 and J is TRBJ1-1; the match to TRBD1 covers 9 bases. The junction had 7 bases not matched to a gene; V was cut back by 5 bases and J by 6 bases. Per germline, CDR1 SEHNR and CDR2 FQNEAQ (reference sequence). The CDR3 is 14 amino acids. CDR3 bases: TGTGCCAGCAGCAAGGGACAGGGTAGCGCTGAAGCTTTCTTT. It encodes CASSKGQGSAEAFF.

J is TRBJ1-5 and V is TRBV6-5; 9 nucleotides align to TRBD1. Germline CDR1 is MNHEY and CDR2 is SVGAGI. This CDR3 has 14 amino acids. Trimming at V came to 7 bases and at J to 4 bases, leaving 5 bases not matched to a gene. The CDR3 reads CASKVDRGNQPQHF. The CDR3 DNA is TGTGCCAGCAAGGTGGACAGGGGAAATCAGCCCCAGCATTTT.

V gene TRBV14 combines with J gene TRBJ1-2, with 10 bases identical to TRBD1. Per the germline V gene, CDR1 is SGHDN and CDR2 is FVKESK. CDR3 size: 14 residues. J gave up 8 bases and V 3 bases, and 6 bases lay outside the gene matches. The CDR3, as DNA: TGTGCCAGCAGCCAGGGGACAGGGGTGTTCGGCTACACCTTC. Its translation: CASSQGTGVFGYTF.

This clonotype was seen only a few times. This chain uses TRBV7-8 with TRBJ2-7; D unresolved. This CDR3 comprises 13 residues. V gave up 5 bases and J gave up 5 bases, with 13 bases separating them. Germline V lookup: CDR1 SGHVS, CDR2 FQNEAQ. In nucleotides, the CDR3 is TGTGCCAGCAGCATCGCTGGGTCTCACGAGCAGTACTTC. Its protein is CASSIAGSHEQYF.

This clonotype occurred many times. The V call is TRBV7-3, the J call TRBJ2-2; 9 positions agree with TRBD1. The J segment lost 7 bases and the V segment lost 6 bases, leaving 6 bases of the junction unmatched. Germline assignment: CDR1 SGHTA and CDR2 FQGTGA. The CDR3 spans 14 residues. The CDR3 sequence is CASRPGTGFGELFF. CDR3 DNA sequence: TGTGCCAGCAGACCCGGGACAGGGTTCGGGGAGCTGTTTTTT. Based on the CDR3 plus reference TRBV7-3 and TRBJ2-2, the full variable domain is GAGVSQTPSNKVTEKGKYVELRCDPISGHTALYWYRQSLGQGPEFLIYFQGTGAADDSGLPNDRFFAVRPEGSVSTLKIQRTERGDSAVYLCASRPGTGFGELFFGEGSRLTVL.

This clonotype was picked up a small number of times. The chain is built from TRBV12-3 or TRBV12-4 and TRBJ1-1, with 7 bases that match TRBD1. With 5 bases clipped from V and 6 bases from J, the junction kept 3 bases outside the gene matches. The CDR3 is 12 residues long. CDR3 DNA: TGTGCCAGCAGTCTCAGGGGGGCTGAAGCTTTCTTT. Its translation: CASSLRGAEAFF.

This clonotype was detected a few times. The rearrangement joins TRBV3-1 to TRBJ2-1, with D perhaps matching TRBD1 (5 bases). Germline CDR1 reads LGHDT; CDR2 reads YNNKEL (reference sequence). Trimming removed 1 base from V and 6 bases from J, with 7 bases in between. The CDR3 loop spans 13 amino acids. The CDR3 here is CASSQGQGNEQFF. CDR3 nucleotides: TGTGCCAGCAGCCAAGGGCAGGGCAATGAGCAGTTCTTC.

This clonotype came up a few times. The DNA of the CDR3 is TGTGCCAGCAGCTCCCGAGGCGGGACTAGCGGTTACGAGCAGTACTTC. Amino acid sequence: CASSSRGGTSGYEQYF. The gene calls are TRBV11-3 and TRBJ2-7, with 11 bases that match TRBD2. V was pared by 4 bases and J by 4 bases, with 9 bases of the junction left unmatched. This CDR3 has 16 residues. Germline V gives CDR1 SGHNT, CDR2 YENEEA.

This clonotype appeared many times. J is TRBJ1-1 and V is TRBV5-1; 8 bases match TRBD1. This CDR3 is built from 14 residues. CDR1 is SGHRS and CDR2 is YFSETQ in the germline V gene. V dropped 2 bases and J dropped 3; count of bases not matched to a gene: 3. CDR3 nucleotides: TGCGCCAGCAGCTTCTCACAGGGGGACACTGAAGCTTTCTTT. It is translated as CASSFSQGDTEAFF.

A few counts support this clonotype. The V call is TRBV2, the J call TRBJ2-2; D gene unclear. V was shortened by 1 base and J by 0 bases, with 6 bases between the two germline ends. This CDR3 has 15 residues. Germline loops: CDR1 SNHLY, CDR2 FYNNEI. CDR3 bases: TGTGCCAGCAGTGAAGTGCGGTCGAACACCGGGGAGCTGTTTTTT. Amino acid sequence: CASSEVRSNTGELFF.

This clonotype was seen only a few times. This sequence joins TRBV2 and TRBJ2-1, with 7 bases matching TRBD2. The length of the CDR3 is 14 residues. Per the germline V gene, CDR1 is SNHLY and CDR2 is FYNNEI. Trimming removed 4 bases from V and 9 bases from J; junction bases left unmatched: 9. CDR3 loop: CASSGGGSGSEQFF. The CDR3 coding sequence is TGTGCCAGCAGTGGCGGCGGGAGCGGCAGTGAGCAGTTCTTC.

This clonotype appeared a few times. V usage is TRBV6-6 and J usage is TRBJ2-1; unclear D gene. The germline V gene has CDR1 MNHNY and CDR2 SVGAGI (reference sequence). The V gene lost 6 bases and the J gene lost 1 base, with 19 bases spanning the gap. CDR3 length: 17 amino acids. The CDR3 DNA reads as TGTGCCAGCAGCCCACAGCGCGGCACCGTATCCTACAATGAGCAGTTCTTC. Its protein is CASSPQRGTVSYNEQFF.

The sample holds a few counts of this clonotype. The V call is TRBV19, the J call TRBJ2-3, with 10 nucleotides matching TRBD1. The CDR3 is 15 residues long. Germline V gives CDR1 LNHDA, CDR2 SQIVND (reference sequence). The V segment lost 6 bases and the J segment 3 bases; nucleotides outside the gene matches: 6. In nucleotides, the CDR3 is TGTGCCAGTAGGGCGACAGGGGGCCAGACAGATACGCAGTATTTT. Encoded protein: CASRATGGQTDTQYF.

This clonotype was seen more than once but under ten times. The chain uses TRBV9 and TRBJ1-3; 9 bases fit TRBD1. This CDR3 spans 18 amino acids. The J segment lost 0 bases and the V segment lost 0 bases, leaving 7 bases of the junction unmatched. Germline CDR1 reads SGDLS; CDR2 reads YYNGEE. The CDR3 is CASSVAPPGQGSGNTIYF. The CDR3 DNA reads as TGTGCCAGCAGCGTAGCTCCCCCGGGACAGGGCTCTGGAAACACCATATATTTT.

This clonotype was observed many times. The junction departs from germline at one end; a sequencing error may be responsible. The chain links TRBV12-3 or TRBV12-4 to TRBJ1-5; 7 bases agree with TRBD1. This CDR3 spans 13 amino acids. The CDR3 coding sequence is TGCGCCAGCAGCTTGACAGGGAATCAGCCCCAGCATTTT. This sequence encodes CASSLTGNQPQHF.

This clonotype was counted only a few times. The CDR3, as DNA: TGCGCCAGCAGCTTGGTCGCGGGGGCGAACACTGAAGCTTTCTTT. Encoded protein: CASSLVAGANTEAFF. The chain combines TRBV5-1 with TRBJ1-1, with D possibly TRBD1 on 6 matching bases. The CDR3 sequence is 15 residues long. Trimming removed 0 bases from V and 1 base from J, with 10 bases in between. The germline CDR1 and CDR2 sequences are SGHRS and YFSETQ.

This clonotype was counted between two and nine times. The chain links TRBV7-2 to TRBJ2-7, with 7 positions matching TRBD2. Germline V gene data show CDR1 as SGHTA and CDR2 as FQGNSA. V shed 6 bases and J 5 bases; nucleotides not matched to a gene: 10. The CDR3 sequence is 14 residues long. In DNA, the CDR3 is TGTGCCAGCAGTCGGGAGGCCCGATCGCACGAGCAGTACTTC. Protein product: CASSREARSHEQYF. The variable domain in full, completed from reference TRBV7-2 and TRBJ2-7, reads GAGVSQSPSNKVTEKGKDVELRCDPISGHTALYWYRQSLGQGLEFLIYFQGNSAPDKSGLPSDRFSAERTGGSVSTLTIQRTQQEDSAVYLCASSREARSHEQYFGPGTRLTVT.

The gene calls are TRBV21-1 and TRBJ2-2; the table's D call of TRBD2 was not tested on the DNA. TRBV21-1 is a pseudogene. There are 17 residues in the CDR3. The CDR3 region has the DNA TGTGCCAGCAGCAGTCGTGCCGGGAGGCCTTACACCGGGGAGCTGTTTTTT. Protein sequence: CASSSRAGRPYTGELFF.

The genes are TRBV4-2 and TRBJ2-7; tentatively, D is TRBD1 or TRBD2 (5 bases each). Trimming removed 0 bases from V and 6 bases from J, with 12 bases in between. Germline CDR1 LGHNA, CDR2 YNFKEQ. The CDR3 extends over 14 amino acids. The DNA for the CDR3 is TGTGCCAGCAGCCAAGATACTACTAGGGGCGAGCAGTACTTC. Translating gives CASSQDTTRGEQYF.

This clonotype was observed at least ten times. The genes are TRBV6-5 and TRBJ2-7, with 12 bases identical to TRBD1. The germline V gene has CDR1 MNHEY and CDR2 SVGAGI. Trimming removed 6 bases from V and 2 bases from J; junction bases left unmatched: 8. The CDR3 spans 16 residues. CDR3 in DNA: TGTGCCAGCAGGGGACAGGGGGCGAATCGGGCCTACGAGCAGTACTTC. Protein: CASRGQGANRAYEQYF.

This chain connects TRBV5-1 to TRBJ2-3; D possibly uses TRBD1 or TRBD2 (6 bases each). CDR1 and CDR2 (germline): SGHRS, YFSETQ. V was trimmed by 2 bases and J by 5 bases, leaving 12 bases between them. The CDR3 consists of 14 residues. This chain's CDR3 is CASSFGGWVDTQYF. The DNA for the CDR3 is TGCGCCAGCAGCTTCGGGGGCTGGGTAGATACGCAGTATTTT.

This clonotype was seen a handful of times. This sequence joins TRBV11-2 and TRBJ2-1; the match to TRBD1 covers 7 bases. Germline CDR1 SGHAT, CDR2 FQNNGV. V was clipped by 2 bases and J by 8 bases; unmatched bases: 18. The CDR3 is 18 amino acids. CDR3 DNA: TGTGCCAGCAGCTTACTTAACCGACGACAGGGCCAGTTGTATGAGCAGTTCTTC. This codes for CASSLLNRRQGQLYEQFF. Supplemented by reference TRBV11-2 and TRBJ2-1, the full variable domain reads EAGVAQSPRYKIIEKRQSVAFWCNPISGHATLYWYQQILGQGPKLLIQFQNNGVVDDSQLPKDRFSAERLKGVDSTLKIQPAKLEDSAVYLCASSLLNRRQGQLYEQFFGPGTRLTVL.

The rearrangement uses TRBV10-3 and TRBJ1-1; unclear D gene. Germline V lookup: CDR1 ENHRY, CDR2 SYGVKD. Trimming pared 4 bases from V and 3 bases from J, leaving 3 bases between. This CDR3 has 11 amino acids. The CDR3 coding sequence is TGTGCCATCAGTGGCCACACTGAAGCTTTCTTT. Translation gives CAISGHTEAFF.

V is TRBV30 and J is TRBJ1-4; D remains ambiguous. V was trimmed by 0 bases and J by 4 bases, leaving 6 bases between them. The CDR3 extends over 13 amino acids. Per the germline V gene, CDR1 is GTSNPN and CDR2 is SVGIG (reference sequence). CDR3 nucleotide sequence: TGTGCCTGGAGTGTACGGCTTAATGAAAAACTGTTTTTT. It translates to CAWSVRLNEKLFF.

This clonotype was recorded a few times. The chain has TRBV4-2 and TRBJ1-3; tentative D call: TRBD1 (6 bases). The V end lost 4 bases, the J end lost 0 bases, and 16 bases lay between the germline ends. The CDR3 runs to 17 residues. The V gene's germline CDR1 is LGHNA and CDR2 YNFKEQ. CDR3 sequence: CASSPLGGVSSGNTIYF. In DNA, the CDR3 is TGTGCCAGCAGCCCCCTAGGGGGGGTGAGCTCTGGAAACACCATATATTTT.

The rearrangement joins TRBV19 to TRBJ1-5; D call uncertain. V lost 1 base and J 5 bases, leaving 15 bases between the germline ends. The CDR3 is 16 residues long. Germline CDR1 LNHDA, CDR2 SQIVND (reference sequence). The CDR3 sequence is CASSIGGGRTDQPQHF. The CDR3 bases are TGTGCCAGTAGTATAGGCGGAGGGAGGACGGATCAGCCCCAGCATTTT.